This TCR beta chain was recorded in a study of blood T cell repertoires in COVID-19. Study summary: COVID-19 samples, acute and convalescent, were from the United States, Italy and Spain. PBMCs, B-cell-depleted T cells, or T cells provided the cDNA or gDNA that made up the material.

In the original processing: Amplification from reference gene primers served as the basis for estimated nucleated cell counts. Clones were read by immunoSEQ multiplex PCR, and TCRdb kept only the in-frame ones, dropping some. V and J calls and clone size are given by that table; D and trimming were obtained from the DNA. The data show fewer than 250,000 clones, around four fifths seen once. Germline assignment: CDR1 SGHTA and CDR2 FQGNSA. Deletions cut 2 bases from V and 2 bases from J, with 7 bases between. The CDR3 runs to 14 residues. The chain joins TRBV7-2 to TRBJ1-3; D remains ambiguous. The TCR was taken from a man in his thirties or forties with active or convalescent COVID-19. Sequenced sample: peripheral blood. The CDR3 region has the DNA TGTGCCAGCAGCTTATTGGCCACTGGAAACACCATATATTTT. Protein sequence: CASSLLATGNTIYF.